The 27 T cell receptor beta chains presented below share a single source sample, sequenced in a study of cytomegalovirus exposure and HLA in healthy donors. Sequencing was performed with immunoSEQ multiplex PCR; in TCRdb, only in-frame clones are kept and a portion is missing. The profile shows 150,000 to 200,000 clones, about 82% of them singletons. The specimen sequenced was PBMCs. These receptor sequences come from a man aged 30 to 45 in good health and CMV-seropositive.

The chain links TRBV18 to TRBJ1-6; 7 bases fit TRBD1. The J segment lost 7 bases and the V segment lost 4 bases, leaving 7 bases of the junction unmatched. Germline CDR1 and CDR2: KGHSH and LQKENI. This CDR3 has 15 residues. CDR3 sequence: CASSRGDRVNSPLHF. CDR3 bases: TGTGCCAGCTCACGAGGAGACAGGGTGAATTCACCCCTCCACTTT.

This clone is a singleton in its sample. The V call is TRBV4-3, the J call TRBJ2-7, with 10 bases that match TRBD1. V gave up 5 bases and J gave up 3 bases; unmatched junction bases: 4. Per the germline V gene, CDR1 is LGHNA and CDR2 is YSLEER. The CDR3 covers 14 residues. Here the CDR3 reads CASSRTGGYYEQYF. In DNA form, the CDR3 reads TGCGCCAGCAGCAGGACAGGGGGATACTACGAGCAGTACTTC.

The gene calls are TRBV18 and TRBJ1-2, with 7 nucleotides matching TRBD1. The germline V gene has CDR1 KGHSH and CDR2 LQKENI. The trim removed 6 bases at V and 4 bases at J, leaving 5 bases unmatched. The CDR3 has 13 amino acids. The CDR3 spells CASSSDRIYGYTF. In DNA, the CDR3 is TGTGCCAGCTCCTCGGACAGGATCTATGGCTACACCTTC. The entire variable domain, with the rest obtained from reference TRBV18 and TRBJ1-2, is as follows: NAGVMQNPRHLVRRRGQEARLRCSPMKGHSHVYWYRQLPEEGLKFMVYLQKENIIDESGMPKERFSAEFPKEGPSILRIQQVVRGDSAAYFCASSSDRIYGYTFGSGTRLTVV.

The CDR3 sequence is CASSLRDRGQYDPKNIQYF. The CDR3 DNA reads as TGTGCCAGCAGTTTAAGGGACAGGGGGCAATACGATCCCAAAAACATTCAGTACTTC. This sequence joins TRBV27 and TRBJ2-4; 12 nucleotides match TRBD1. Trimming took 2 bases from V and 2 from J; bases not matched to a gene: 10. The CDR3 length is 19 residues. Germline lookup yields CDR1 MNHEY and CDR2 SMNVEV (reference sequence).

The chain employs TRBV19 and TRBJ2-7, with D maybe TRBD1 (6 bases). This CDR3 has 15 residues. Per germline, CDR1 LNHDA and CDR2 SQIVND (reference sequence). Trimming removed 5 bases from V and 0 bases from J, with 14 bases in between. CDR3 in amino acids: CASSSSGTRSYEQYF. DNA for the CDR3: TGTGCCAGTAGTTCCTCCGGGACACGCTCCTACGAGCAGTACTTC.

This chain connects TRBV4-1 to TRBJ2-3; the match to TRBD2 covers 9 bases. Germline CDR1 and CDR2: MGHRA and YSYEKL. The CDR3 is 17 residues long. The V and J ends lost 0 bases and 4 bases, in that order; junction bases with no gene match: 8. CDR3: CASSQDFERGVADTQYF. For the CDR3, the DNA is TGCGCCAGCAGCCAAGATTTCGAGCGGGGGGTAGCAGATACGCAGTATTTT.

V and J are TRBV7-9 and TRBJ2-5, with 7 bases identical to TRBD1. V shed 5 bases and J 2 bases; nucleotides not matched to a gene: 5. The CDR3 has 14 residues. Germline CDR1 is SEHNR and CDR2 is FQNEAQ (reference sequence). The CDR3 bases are TGTGCCAGCAGCCCCTTGGGACAGCAAGAGACCCAGTACTTC. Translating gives CASSPLGQQETQYF. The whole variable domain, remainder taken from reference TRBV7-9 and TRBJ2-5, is DTGVSQNPRHKITKRGQNVTFRCDPISEHNRLYWYRQTLGQGPEFLTYFQNEAQLEKSRLLSDRFSAERPKGSFSTLEIQRTEQGDSAMYLCASSPLGQQETQYFGPGTRLLVL.

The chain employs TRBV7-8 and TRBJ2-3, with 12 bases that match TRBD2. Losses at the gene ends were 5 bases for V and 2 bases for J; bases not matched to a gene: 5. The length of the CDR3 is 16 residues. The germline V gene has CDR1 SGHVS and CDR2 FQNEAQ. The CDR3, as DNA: TGTGCCAGCAGCACTACTAGCGGGGGGAACACAGATACGCAGTATTTT. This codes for CASSTTSGGNTDTQYF.

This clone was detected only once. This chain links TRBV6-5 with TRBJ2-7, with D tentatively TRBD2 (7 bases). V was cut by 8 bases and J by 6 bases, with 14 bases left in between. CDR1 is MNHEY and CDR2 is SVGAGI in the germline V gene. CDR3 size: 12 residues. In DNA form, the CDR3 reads TGTGCCAGCGGGGGGGCCTCCCTCGAGCAGTACTTC. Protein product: CASGGASLEQYF.

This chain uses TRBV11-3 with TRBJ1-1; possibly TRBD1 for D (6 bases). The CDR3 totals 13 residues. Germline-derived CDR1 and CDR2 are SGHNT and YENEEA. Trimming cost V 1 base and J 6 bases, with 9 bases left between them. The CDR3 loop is CASSLGTVAEAFF. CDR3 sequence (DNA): TGTGCCAGCAGCTTAGGGACAGTCGCTGAAGCTTTCTTT.

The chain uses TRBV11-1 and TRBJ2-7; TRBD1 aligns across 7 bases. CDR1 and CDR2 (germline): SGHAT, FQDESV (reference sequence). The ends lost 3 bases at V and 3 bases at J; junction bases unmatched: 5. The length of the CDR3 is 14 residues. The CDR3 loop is CASSFRDSRYEQYF. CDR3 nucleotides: TGTGCCAGCAGCTTCCGGGACAGCCGCTACGAGCAGTACTTC.

CDR3 sequence reads: CASKGGVGTDTQYF. CDR3 nucleotides: TGCGCCAGCAAGGGGGGGGTAGGCACAGATACGCAGTATTTT. The genes are TRBV10-1 and TRBJ2-3, with D tentatively TRBD2 (7 bases). Trimming removed 7 bases from V and 1 base from J, with 12 bases in between. CDR1 and CDR2 (germline): WNHNN, SYGVQD (reference sequence). The CDR3 sequence is 14 residues long.

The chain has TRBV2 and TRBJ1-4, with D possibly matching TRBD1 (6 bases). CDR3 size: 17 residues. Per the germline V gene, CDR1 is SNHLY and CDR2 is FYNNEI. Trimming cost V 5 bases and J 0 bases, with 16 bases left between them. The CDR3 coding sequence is TGTGCCAGCAGTTATGGGGGCAGGGCTTCAACTAATGAAAAACTGTTTTTT. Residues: CASSYGGRASTNEKLFF.

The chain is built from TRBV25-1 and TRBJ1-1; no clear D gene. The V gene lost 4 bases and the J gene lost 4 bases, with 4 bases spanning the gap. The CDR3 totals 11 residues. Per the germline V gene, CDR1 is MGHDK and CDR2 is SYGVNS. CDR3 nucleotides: TGTGCCAGCAGTGCTATCACTGAAGCTTTCTTT. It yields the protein CASSAITEAFF.

The chain's CDR3 is CASSPGVGYEQYF. The CDR3 DNA sequence: TGTGCCAGTAGTCCGGGAGTAGGGTACGAGCAGTACTTC. This chain connects TRBV19 to TRBJ2-7; D might be TRBD2 (6 bases). Per germline, CDR1 LNHDA and CDR2 SQIVND (reference sequence). The ends were cut back, 5 bases at V and 4 bases at J, with 12 bases in the middle. There are 13 residues in the CDR3.

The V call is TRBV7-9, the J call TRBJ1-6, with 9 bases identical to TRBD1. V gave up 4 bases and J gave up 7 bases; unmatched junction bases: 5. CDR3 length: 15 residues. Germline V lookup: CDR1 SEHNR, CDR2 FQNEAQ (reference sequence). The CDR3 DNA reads TGTGCCAGCAGCTCCTCCGGGACAGGGAATTCACCCCTCCACTTT. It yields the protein CASSSSGTGNSPLHF.

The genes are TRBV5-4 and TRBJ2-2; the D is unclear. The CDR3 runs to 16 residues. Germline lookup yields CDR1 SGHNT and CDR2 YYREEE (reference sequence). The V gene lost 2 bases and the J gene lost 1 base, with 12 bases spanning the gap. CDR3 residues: CASSLMGRRNTGELFF. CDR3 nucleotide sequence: TGTGCCAGCAGCTTAATGGGCAGGCGGAACACCGGGGAGCTGTTTTTT.

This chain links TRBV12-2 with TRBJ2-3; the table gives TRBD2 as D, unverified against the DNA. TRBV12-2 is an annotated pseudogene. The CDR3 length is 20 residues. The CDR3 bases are TGTGCAAGTCGCTTACCCGGACTAGCGGGGGGGCTAATTAGTACAGATACGCAGTATTTT. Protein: CASRLPGLAGGLISTDTQYF.

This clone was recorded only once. The CDR3 nucleotides read TGCAGCGTTGTCACAGGGGATACCTACGAGCAGTACTTC. Its protein is CSVVTGDTYEQYF. The gene calls are TRBV29-1 and TRBJ2-7; 7 bases match TRBD1. Germline V gene data show CDR1 as SQVTM and CDR2 as ANQGSEA. J lost 2 bases, V lost 4 bases, and 5 bases had no gene match. There are 13 residues in the CDR3.

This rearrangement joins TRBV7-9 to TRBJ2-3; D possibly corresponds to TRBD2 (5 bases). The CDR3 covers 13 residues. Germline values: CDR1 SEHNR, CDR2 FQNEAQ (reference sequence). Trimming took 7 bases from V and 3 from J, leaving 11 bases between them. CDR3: CASKVGNTDTQYF. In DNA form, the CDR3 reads TGTGCCAGCAAAGTCGGGAATACAGATACGCAGTATTTT.

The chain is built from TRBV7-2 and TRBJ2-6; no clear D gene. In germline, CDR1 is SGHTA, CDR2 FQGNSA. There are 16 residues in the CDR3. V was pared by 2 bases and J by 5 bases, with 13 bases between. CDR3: CASSLIPGRRANVLTF. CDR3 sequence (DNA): TGTGCCAGCAGCTTAATTCCGGGTCGGAGGGCCAACGTCCTGACTTTC.

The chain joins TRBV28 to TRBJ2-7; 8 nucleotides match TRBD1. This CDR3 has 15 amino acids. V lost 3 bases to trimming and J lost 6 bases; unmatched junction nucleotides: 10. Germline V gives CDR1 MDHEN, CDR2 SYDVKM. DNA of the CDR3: TGTGCCAGCAGTTTTTTGGCGACAGGGGTGCCCGAGCAGTACTTC. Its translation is CASSFLATGVPEQYF. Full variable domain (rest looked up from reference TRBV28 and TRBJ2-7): DVKVTQSSRYLVKRTGEKVFLECVQDMDHENMFWYRQDPGLGLRLIYFSYDVKMKEKGDIPEGYSVSREKKERFSLILESASTNQTSMYLCASSFLATGVPEQYFGPGTRLTVT.

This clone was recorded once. The CDR3 bases are TGTGCCAGCAGCATTTCGGGTAGCGGAGTCAATGAGCAGTTCTTC. This sequence encodes CASSISGSGVNEQFF. V and J are TRBV9 and TRBJ2-1, with a weak D call TRBD2 (6 bases). The CDR3 extends over 15 amino acids. In germline, CDR1 is SGDLS, CDR2 YYNGEE. V was pared by 4 bases and J by 6 bases, with 17 bases between.

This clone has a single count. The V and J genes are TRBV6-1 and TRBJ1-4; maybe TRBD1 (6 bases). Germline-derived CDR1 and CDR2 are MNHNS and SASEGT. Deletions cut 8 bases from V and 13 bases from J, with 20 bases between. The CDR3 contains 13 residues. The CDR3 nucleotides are TGTGCCAGCCAAGACAGGCCCCTACACGGACTGTTTTTT. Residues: CASQDRPLHGLFF.

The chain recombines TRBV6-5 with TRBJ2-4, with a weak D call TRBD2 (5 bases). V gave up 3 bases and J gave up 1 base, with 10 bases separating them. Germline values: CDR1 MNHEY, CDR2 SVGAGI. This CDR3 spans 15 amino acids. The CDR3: CASSYQGGAKNIQYF. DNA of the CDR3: TGTGCCAGCAGTTATCAAGGAGGCGCCAAAAACATTCAGTACTTC.

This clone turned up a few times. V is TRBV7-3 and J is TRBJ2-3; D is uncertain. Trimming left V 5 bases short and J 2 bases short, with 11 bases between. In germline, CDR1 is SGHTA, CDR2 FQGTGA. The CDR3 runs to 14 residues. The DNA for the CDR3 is TGTGCCAGCAGCCCCCACTTAGCCACAGATACGCAGTATTTT. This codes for CASSPHLATDTQYF.

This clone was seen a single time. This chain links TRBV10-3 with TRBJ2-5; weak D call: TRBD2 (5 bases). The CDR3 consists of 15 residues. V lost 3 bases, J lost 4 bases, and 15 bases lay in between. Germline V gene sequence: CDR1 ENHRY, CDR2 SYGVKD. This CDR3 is CAISEPGTSGETQYF. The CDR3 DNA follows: TGTGCCATCAGTGAACCGGGAACTTCTGGAGAGACCCAGTACTTC.